The next 13 T cell receptor beta chains were all read from a single sample in a study of tumor-infiltrating lymphocytes in glioblastoma multiforme. Multiple V-beta primers and a C-beta primer amplified TCRB from RNA. MiXCR, applied by TCRdb to the multiplex PCR reads, yields one record per CDR3 protein. The table includes about 13,000 distinct CDR3 sequences, 66% detected once. The sample taken for sequencing was brain tumor tissue. Receptor source: a male donor with glioblastoma.

Notes on this clonotype: A much larger clonotype is one base distant, so this may be a read error. V is TRBV11-2 and J is TRBJ2-7, with 7 bases identical to TRBD1. This CDR3 has 14 amino acids. V lost 2 bases, J lost 9 bases, and 10 bases stayed unmatched. The germline gives CDR1 SGHAT, CDR2 FQNNGV. In nucleotides, the CDR3 is TGTGCCAGCAGCTTAAACAGGGGTCAACACGGGCAGTACTTC. This translates into CASSLNRGQHGQYF.

As regards this clonotype: Likely a read error: the CDR3 ends without its conserved phenylalanine or tryptophan. The chain uses TRBV10-2 and TRBJ1-1; 10 nucleotides match TRBD1. Germline V gives CDR1 WSHSY, CDR2 SAAADI. This CDR3 region has 16 residues. The CDR3 reads CASSESDRGHDTEAFL. CDR3 nucleotide sequence: TGCGCCAGCAGTGAGTCTGACAGGGGGCACGACACAGAAGCTTTCTTG.

Turning to this clonotype: An end of the junction does not agree with germline; a read error may underlie this. The chain couples TRBV4-1 to TRBJ2-7; possible D gene TRBD1, 6 bases. From germline, CDR1 is MGHRA and CDR2 YSYEKL. The CDR3 covers 17 residues. CDR3 coding DNA: TGTGCCAGCAGCCGAGATCTAACAGGGTTAGGAAACTACGAGCAGTACTTC. This codes for CASSRDLTGLGNYEQYF.

This clonotype showed up just a few times. This sequence joins TRBV29-1 and TRBJ2-3; 7 bases fit TRBD2. The germline CDR1 and CDR2 sequences are SQVTM and ANQGSEA. J gave up 5 bases and V 2 bases, and 7 bases lay outside the gene matches. This CDR3 has 14 residues. The CDR3 region has the DNA TGCAGCGTTGAAAGGGCGGGAGATGGAGATACGCAGTATTTT. Its protein product is CSVERAGDGDTQYF.

Note on this clonotype: Being one base from a much bigger clone, this may be a read error. The chain is built from TRBV6-1 and TRBJ1-5; D call uncertain. V was trimmed by 8 bases and J by 3 bases, leaving 23 bases between them. Germline V lookup: CDR1 MNHNS, CDR2 SASEGT. The CDR3 loop spans 17 amino acids. The CDR3 loop reads CASGLERGRAYNQPQHF. As DNA, the CDR3 is TGTGCCAGCGGCCTTGAAAGAGGGCGGGCCTACAATCAGCCCCAGCATTTT.

The J gene is TRBJ2-5, the V gene TRBV6-2 or TRBV6-3, with TRBD2 matching 8 bases. V shed 2 bases and J 2 bases; nucleotides not matched to a gene: 10. CDR1 is MNHEY and CDR2 is SVGEGT in the germline V gene. The CDR3 sequence is 17 residues long. The CDR3 DNA reads TGTGCCAGCAGTTACCTACCCGGGACTAGTATACAAGAGACCCAGTACTTC. Translating gives CASSYLPGTSIQETQYF.

The chain combines TRBV10-2 with TRBJ2-3; maybe TRBD2 (5 bases). CDR1 WSHSY and CDR2 SAAADI come from the germline V gene. The CDR3 length is 12 residues. V lost 6 bases and J lost 8, with 12 bases in between. The CDR3 DNA reads as TGCGCCAGCAGATCACAAGCGGCTACGCAGTATTTT. It specifies CASRSQAATQYF.

This chain uses TRBV2 with TRBJ2-3, with TRBD2 identical over 14 bases. J was trimmed by 1 base and V by 6 bases; bases with no gene match: 6. CDR3 length: 17 amino acids. Germline CDR1 reads SNHLY; CDR2 reads FYNNEI. The CDR3 DNA is TGTGCCAGCAGCCCGGGACTAGCGGGAGACGGCACAGATACGCAGTATTTT. Protein: CASSPGLAGDGTDTQYF.

This clonotype was counted between two and nine times. Sequence at one end of the junction differs from germline and may be a read error. V and J are TRBV2 and TRBJ2-3, with 8 bases that match TRBD2. This CDR3 contains 15 residues. The V gene's germline CDR1 is SNHLY and CDR2 FYNNEI. As DNA, the CDR3 is TGTGCCAGCAGTGTTGGAGCGGGAGAAGCAGATGCGCAGTATTTT. Translated: CASSVGAGEADAQYF.

This clonotype was seen a handful of times. The chain combines TRBV28 with TRBJ2-7; 8 nucleotides match TRBD2. V was clipped by 2 bases and J by 5 bases; unmatched bases: 5. Germline CDR1 MDHEN, CDR2 SYDVKM. The CDR3 length is 14 residues. CDR3 coding DNA: TGTGCCAGCAGTTTAACGGGAGGGAAGGACGAGCAGTACTTC. Translating gives CASSLTGGKDEQYF.

V is TRBV20-1 and J is TRBJ1-1, with 11 positions matching TRBD1. The CDR3 length is 13 residues. The germline gives CDR1 DFQATT, CDR2 SNEGSKA (reference sequence). The J segment lost 6 bases and the V segment lost 6 bases, leaving 6 bases of the junction unmatched. CDR3 sequence (DNA): TGCAGTGCAGTTTGGGACAGGGGGGCTGAAGCTTTCTTT. Encoded protein: CSAVWDRGAEAFF.

The sample holds a few counts of this clonotype. The chain joins TRBV5-1 to TRBJ2-1, with 9 positions matching TRBD1. The germline CDR1 and CDR2 sequences are SGHRS and YFSETQ. This CDR3 has 15 amino acids. V lost 0 bases to trimming and J lost 8 bases; unmatched junction nucleotides: 6. The CDR3 is CASSLGTGVYDEQFF. DNA of the CDR3: TGCGCCAGCAGCTTGGGGACAGGGGTATACGATGAGCAGTTCTTC.

This chain connects TRBV20-1 to TRBJ2-7; D gene ambiguous. Trimming took 6 bases from V and 0 from J, leaving 15 bases between them. There are 14 residues in the CDR3. Germline values: CDR1 DFQATT, CDR2 SNEGSKA (reference sequence). As DNA, the CDR3 is TGCAGTGCCAACGGAAAGGCGGACTCCTACGAGCAGTACTTC. Encoded protein: CSANGKADSYEQYF.